Listed below are T cell receptor beta chains from one sample, sequenced in a study of human T cells and chemical hapten exposure. TCRdb re-derived calls from the RACE reads in MiXCR, one entry per CDR3 protein. Of fewer than 300,000 distinct CDR3 sequences in the sample, 7.5% to 9% were seen once. The source was whole blood, collected in connection with sensitization to the hapten diphenylcyclopropenone (DPC). These TCRs come from a man aged 18 to 29 with alopecia areata. Some clones in this sample may be carry-over from other donors' samples. Each CDR3 is given with its conserved first and last residue. The order of the fields is J gene, clone size, V gene, D gene, CDR3 protein, CDR3 DNA. D genes are given only for firm matches. Clone size is given for some rows only: seen once, a few or many times, or a class if the clone is expanded.

J gene: TRBJ2-3
clone size: few
V gene: TRBV15
D gene: .
CDR3 protein: CATSRDLTSTDTQYF
CDR3 DNA: TGTGCCACCAGCAGAGATCTAACTAGCACAGATACGCAGTATTTT

J gene: TRBJ2-2
clone size: many
V gene: TRBV27
D gene: .
CDR3 protein: CASPPSNTGELFF
CDR3 DNA: TGTGCCAGCCCACCAAGCAACACCGGGGAGCTGTTTTTT

J gene: TRBJ2-2
clone size: medium-sized
V gene: TRBV29-1
D gene: TRBD1
CDR3 protein: CSGRGGLNTGELFF
CDR3 DNA: TGCAGCGGGCGAGGGGGCCTGAACACCGGGGAGCTGTTTTTT

J gene: TRBJ1-1
clone size: many
V gene: TRBV10-3
D gene: .
CDR3 protein: CAISNRGMNTEAFF
CDR3 DNA: TGTGCCATCAGTAACCGGGGGATGAACACTGAAGCTTTCTTT

J gene: TRBJ1-2
clone size: .
V gene: TRBV7-9
D gene: TRBD1
CDR3 protein: CASSSLTGITANYGYTF
CDR3 DNA: TGTGCCAGCAGCTCACTGACAGGGATAACGGCTAACTATGGCTACACCTTC

J gene: TRBJ1-1
clone size: .
V gene: TRBV7-9
D gene: .
CDR3 protein: CASSLEWGMNTEAFF
CDR3 DNA: TGTGCCAGCAGCTTAGAGTGGGGAATGAACACTGAAGCTTTCTTT

J gene: TRBJ2-2
clone size: .
V gene: TRBV5-1
D gene: .
CDR3 protein: CASSRGGGAWTGELFF
CDR3 DNA: TGCGCCAGCAGCCGGGGAGGGGGCGCGTGGACCGGGGAGCTGTTTTTT

J gene: TRBJ2-7
clone size: .
V gene: TRBV28
D gene: .
CDR3 protein: CASSLKRGSYEQYF
CDR3 DNA: TGTGCCAGCAGTTTAAAGCGAGGGTCCTACGAGCAGTACTTC

J gene: TRBJ1-1
clone size: many
V gene: TRBV7-9
D gene: .
CDR3 protein: CASTVEGARTEAFF
CDR3 DNA: TGTGCCAGCACCGTGGAGGGCGCCCGCACTGAAGCTTTCTTT

J gene: TRBJ2-5
clone size: few
V gene: TRBV4-1
D gene: TRBD1
CDR3 protein: CASRRKGQGIETQYF
CDR3 DNA: TGCGCCAGCAGGCGTAAGGGACAGGGTATTGAGACCCAGTACTTC

J gene: TRBJ2-1
clone size: .
V gene: TRBV24-1
D gene: .
CDR3 protein: CATSGGGADEQFF
CDR3 DNA: TGTGCCACCAGTGGTGGGGGGGCCGATGAGCAGTTCTTC

J gene: TRBJ2-7
clone size: .
V gene: TRBV7-9
D gene: TRBD1
CDR3 protein: CASSPFAGTESYEQYF
CDR3 DNA: TGTGCCAGCAGCCCCTTCGCCGGGACAGAGTCCTACGAGCAGTACTTC

J gene: TRBJ2-7
clone size: .
V gene: TRBV3-2
D gene: .
CDR3 protein: CASSPPDPSPRGGAYEQYF
CDR3 DNA: TGTGCCAGCAGCCCTCCAGACCCTTCACCTCGGGGGGGGGCCTACGAGCAGTACTTC

J gene: TRBJ2-1
clone size: few
V gene: TRBV20-1
D gene: TRBD2
CDR3 protein: CSARSLGLAGYEQFF
CDR3 DNA: TGCAGTGCTAGATCTCTTGGACTAGCGGGATATGAGCAGTTCTTC

J gene: TRBJ1-6
clone size: .
V gene: TRBV12-3/TRBV12-4
D gene: TRBD1
CDR3 protein: CASSPPPGQSMYNSPLHF
CDR3 DNA: TGTGCCAGCAGTCCCCCCCCGGGACAGTCAATGTATAATTCACCCCTCCACTTT